The 9 T cell receptor beta chains listed next were all sequenced from one sample in a study of cytomegalovirus exposure and HLA in healthy donors. The PCR made use of 60 Vbeta and 13 Jbeta primers. TCRdb's copy holds only in-frame clones and misses some; the assay was immunoSEQ multiplex PCR. Among 95,000 to 130,000 clones listed, over 8% were seen once. Sequencing input: PBMCs. The receptors shown here come from a man aged 25 to 40 in good health and CMV-seronegative.

The sample holds one count of this clone. CDR3: CASSRTSGSTDTQYF. The DNA of the CDR3 is TGTGCCAGCAGTCGGACTAGCGGGTCCACAGATACGCAGTATTTT. This chain links TRBV6-5 with TRBJ2-3; 11 positions match TRBD2. The CDR3 covers 15 residues. Unmatched junction bases numbered 3, after V lost 5 bases and J lost 2 bases. CDR1 and CDR2 (germline): MNHEY, SVGAGI.

The chain recombines TRBV6-1 with TRBJ2-2; 10 positions match TRBD2. The germline CDR1 and CDR2 sequences are MNHNS and SASEGT. The junction had 10 bases not matched to a gene; V was cut back by 4 bases and J by 2 bases. This CDR3 region has 18 residues. The CDR3 DNA reads TGTGCCAGCAGTGGCCCCCCAACTAGCGGGGTTAACACCGGGGAGCTGTTTTTT. Residues: CASSGPPTSGVNTGELFF.

This clone has only a few counts. The same CDR3 is also encoded by other DNA sequences in this sample. The chain couples TRBV7-9 to TRBJ1-2, with D tentatively TRBD1 (5 bases). CDR3 size: 13 residues. Trimming left V 0 bases short and J 5 bases short, with 7 bases between. Germline V gene lookup returns CDR1 SEHNR and CDR2 FQNEAQ (reference sequence). This CDR3 reads CASSLAGGYGYTF. Written as DNA, the CDR3 is TGTGCCAGCAGCTTAGCGGGGGGGTATGGCTACACCTTC.

The chain has TRBV7-8 and TRBJ2-3, with 8 bases that match TRBD2. This CDR3 spans 16 amino acids. Germline CDR1 is SGHVS and CDR2 is FQNEAQ. Germline trimming cut 6 bases from V and 4 bases from J; bases unmatched to any gene: 12. For the CDR3, the DNA is TGTGCCAGCAGAAAAAGCGGGGGAATAAGGGCAGATACGCAGTATTTT. Residues: CASRKSGGIRADTQYF. Combining the CDR3 with reference TRBV7-8 and TRBJ2-3 gives the whole variable domain GAGVSQSPRYKVAKRGQDVALRCDPISGHVSLFWYQQALGQGPEFLTYFQNEAQLDKSGLPSDRFFAERPEGSVSTLKIQRTQQEDSAVYLCASRKSGGIRADTQYFGPGTRLTVL.

CDR3 amino acids: CASSLFERLETQYF. The CDR3 region has the DNA TGTGCCAGCAGCTTATTTGAGCGATTGGAGACCCAGTACTTC. The chain has TRBV7-6 and TRBJ2-5; no definite D call. Germline lookup yields CDR1 SGHVS and CDR2 FNYEAQ. There are 14 residues in the CDR3. V was trimmed by 2 bases and J by 5 bases, leaving 12 bases between them.

This clone occurred a few times. The chain has TRBV7-6 and TRBJ1-1; 9 positions agree with TRBD1. The J segment lost 1 base and the V segment lost 4 bases, leaving 7 bases of the junction unmatched. Looked up from germline, CDR1 is SGHVS and CDR2 is FNYEAQ. The CDR3 covers 16 residues. The CDR3 bases are TGTGCCAGCAGCTCCGTCCCGGGACAGGGGAACACTGAAGCTTTCTTT. Translated: CASSSVPGQGNTEAFF. Full variable domain (missing parts from reference TRBV7-6 and TRBJ1-1): GAGVSQSPRYKVTKRGQDVALRCDPISGHVSLYWYRQALGQGPEFLTYFNYEAQQDKSGLPNDRFSAERPEGSISTLTIQRTEQRDSAMYRCASSSVPGQGNTEAFFGQGTRLTVV.

The chain recombines TRBV10-1 with TRBJ2-1, with 8 positions matching TRBD1. The CDR3 runs to 15 residues. Germline trimming cut 2 bases from V and 8 bases from J; bases unmatched to any gene: 8. Germline values: CDR1 WNHNN, CDR2 SYGVQD (reference sequence). The DNA for the CDR3 is TGCGCCAGCAGTGAGACGGACAGGGCCCTCGATGAGCAGTTCTTC. Its translation is CASSETDRALDEQFF.

V gene TRBV5-1 combines with J gene TRBJ2-7; 9 nucleotides agree with TRBD2. This CDR3 has 16 amino acids. Germline V gene lookup returns CDR1 SGHRS and CDR2 YFSETQ. Losses at the gene ends were 0 bases for V and 2 bases for J; bases not matched to a gene: 6. CDR3 sequence (DNA): TGCGCCAGCAGCTTGGCGAGGACTAGCGATCCCTACGAGCAGTACTTC. Its translation is CASSLARTSDPYEQYF.

The chain carries TRBV7-2 and TRBJ1-2; 9 bases are shared with TRBD1. V lost 1 base to trimming and J lost 7 bases; unmatched junction nucleotides: 7. Germline-derived CDR1 and CDR2 are SGHTA and FQGNSA. The CDR3 length is 15 residues. CDR3 amino acids: CASSLGGQGTGGYTF. CDR3 in DNA: TGTGCCAGCAGCTTAGGGGGACAGGGTACGGGTGGCTACACCTTC.